Listed below are T cell receptor beta chains from one sample, sequenced in a study of T cells in Graves' hyperthyroidism and ophthalmopathy. MiXCR, run by TCRdb on the multiplex PCR reads, gives a single entry per CDR3 protein. The table records about 520,000 distinct CDR3 sequences, approximately 25% of them present only once. The sample consisted of blood. The receptors come from a woman in her twenties or thirties with Graves' ophthalmopathy. CDR3s include the opening cysteine and the closing phenylalanine or tryptophan. A D gene is named only where the DNA matches it firmly. Clone size is given for some rows only: seen once, a few or many times, or a class if the clone is expanded.

J	D	size	V	DNA	CDR3
TRBJ1-2	-	many	TRBV28	TGTGCCAGCAGTCCCCCGGACAGCGGACCCTATGGCTACACCTTC	CASSPPDSGPYGYTF
TRBJ1-5	-	many	TRBV2	TGTGCCAGCAGGGAGGACACGTATAGCAATCAGCCCCAGCATTTT	CASREDTYSNQPQHF
TRBJ1-1	-	many	TRBV6-2/TRBV6-3	TGTGCCAGCAGCCCCACGTTGGCAGGGGCATTGAACACTGAAGCTTTCTTT	CASSPTLAGALNTEAFF
TRBJ1-2	-	few	TRBV12-3/TRBV12-4	TGTGCCAGCAGCCCTGTGGGAGCCAACTATGGCTACACCTTC	CASSPVGANYGYTF
TRBJ1-1	TRBD1	-	TRBV5-1	TGCGCCAGCAGCTTACTCAACCGGGACAGGGCCACTGAAGCTTTCTTT	CASSLLNRDRATEAFF
TRBJ2-7	TRBD1	many	TRBV2	TGTGCCAGCAGTACGCACCGGGACAGGGTCCACGAGCAGTACTTC	CASSTHRDRVHEQYF
TRBJ2-7	TRBD2	-	TRBV9	TGTGCCAGCAGCGAGGGACTAGGGGCCTACGAGCAGTACTTC	CASSEGLGAYEQYF
TRBJ2-7	-	few	TRBV28	TGTGCCAGCAGTTTTGAAGCTAGCGCAGATCGCCCTCTCTACGAGCAGTACTTC	CASSFEASADRPLYEQYF
TRBJ2-5	-	many	TRBV20-1	TGCAGTGCCCCCTCTAGGGAGACCCAGTACTTC	CSAPSRETQYF
TRBJ2-7	-	-	TRBV6-2/TRBV6-3	TGTGCCAGCACCAACGGTTACAGTAAGTACGAGCAGTACTTC	CASTNGYSKYEQYF
TRBJ1-5	TRBD1	few	TRBV6-1	TGTGCCAGCAGTGCGGGACAGGGATTCAATCAGCCCCAGCATTTT	CASSAGQGFNQPQHF
TRBJ1-1	-	many	TRBV20-1	TGCAGTGCTAGAAAATGGAACACTGAAGCTTTCTTT	CSARKWNTEAFF
TRBJ2-7	-	-	TRBV13	TGTGCCAGCAGCTTTGGCCCCACGGCCTACGAGCAGTACTTC	CASSFGPTAYEQYF
TRBJ2-5	TRBD2	-	TRBV4-2	TGTGCCAGCAGCCAAGAGGCTAGCGGTGCTCTCGGGACCCAGTACTTC	CASSQEASGALGTQYF
TRBJ1-5	TRBD1	many	TRBV4-1	TGCGCCAGCAGCCACGGGACAGGGGGAAGGAGCAATCAGCCCCAGCATTTT	CASSHGTGGRSNQPQHF
TRBJ2-7	-	-	TRBV6-2/TRBV6-3	TGTGCCAGCAGTTACGAGGAAAACCCTTCGGGCGAGCAGTACTTC	CASSYEENPSGEQYF
TRBJ2-5	-	-	TRBV12-3/TRBV12-4	TGTGCCAGCAGTTGGGTCCAATCGGGACAAGAGACCCAGTACTTC	CASSWVQSGQETQYF
TRBJ2-7	-	-	TRBV12-3/TRBV12-4	TGTGCCAGCAGTTACCTAGGCCCCTACGAGCAGTACTTC	CASSYLGPYEQYF
TRBJ1-1	-	once	TRBV10-3	TGTGCCATCAGTGAGTCGCGCGGGGGCACTGAAGCTTTCTTT	CAISESRGGTEAFF
TRBJ1-1	-	many	TRBV6-1	TGTGCCAGCAGCCCACTAAGGGGAAGCACTGAAGCTTTCTTT	CASSPLRGSTEAFF
TRBJ1-1	-	many	TRBV28	TGTGCCAGCAGTCAACTAGGTAATGAAGCTTTCTTT	CASSQLGNEAFF
TRBJ2-5	TRBD1	-	TRBV4-2	TGTGCCAGCAGCCAAGTCCCAGAGAACAGGGGGTGGCCAGAGACCCAGTACTTC	CASSQVPENRGWPETQYF
TRBJ2-4	-	many	TRBV6-2/TRBV6-3	TGTGCCAGCACCACGCCCGGGGCAAACATTCAGTACTTC	CASTTPGANIQYF
TRBJ2-7	-	-	TRBV6-5	TGTGCCAGCAGTTACTCGGCAGGAGGGGGGCGAGGGTACGAGCAGTACTTC	CASSYSAGGGRGYEQYF
TRBJ1-5	TRBD1	many	TRBV28	TGTGCCAGCAGTTTAAAGGGGGCAGGGGGTAGAAAGCCCCAGCATTTT	CASSLKGAGGRKPQHF
TRBJ2-5	-	many	TRBV20-1	TGCAGTGCTAGAGGTGGGACGGAGACCCAGTACTTC	CSARGGTETQYF